The 2 T cell receptor beta chains reported below all come from one sample, sequenced in a study of response to subunit inactivated influenza vaccine. TCRdb fed the RT-PCR reads into MiXCR, producing one record per CDR3 protein. The data hold under 750,000 distinct CDR3 sequences, with 10% to 15% observed a single time. The source material was PBMCs from blood, sampled on the day of vaccination. The receptor source for this set is a man aged 50-59 years who received an inactivated influenza vaccine.

The chain employs TRBV7-9 and TRBJ2-3, with D uncertain. The CDR3 is made up of 12 amino acids. With 5 bases removed from V and 5 bases from J, the gap between germline ends came to 8 bases. Germline V gene lookup returns CDR1 SEHNR and CDR2 FQNEAQ (reference sequence). The CDR3 loop reads CASSQMGDTQYF. CDR3 coding DNA: TGTGCCAGCAGCCAAATGGGAGATACGCAGTATTTT.

This clonotype was counted a few times. The chain joins TRBV20-1 to TRBJ2-3; 8 bases fit TRBD2. The CDR3 has 15 amino acids. With V trimmed by 4 bases and J by 3 bases, 9 bases remained unmatched. The V gene's germline CDR1 is DFQATT and CDR2 SNEGSKA (reference sequence). The CDR3 region has the DNA TGCAGTGCTATGAAAGCGGGGGCCTTAACAGATACGCAGTATTTT. Amino acids: CSAMKAGALTDTQYF.